This entry describes one T cell receptor (beta chain). This sample was taken from a study of T cell changes during pregnancy in multiple sclerosis. Trimming took off 3 bases at V and 6 bases at J, with 17 bases between the two ends. Germline CDR1 SGHTA, CDR2 FQGNSA. The CDR3 runs 16 residues. Assay used: immunoSEQ multiplex PCR; TCRdb lists only in-frame clones, some missing. The sample lists 55,000 to 80,000 clones, approximately 94% seen once, with 0.5% to 0.65% in the top ten. The chain has TRBV7-2 and TRBJ2-2, with TRBD2 as a possible D gene (7 bases). The source material was peripheral blood, sampled in the third trimester of pregnancy. The clonotype originates from a female donor with multiple sclerosis, enrolled in a pregnancy study. The CDR3, as DNA: TGTGCCAGCAGCTTTTCGCGGGGGCCCCGACCCGGGGAGCTGTTTTTT. It yields the protein CASSFSRGPRPGELFF.